The source of this TCR beta chain is a study of blood T cells in healthy people across ages. Findings and caveats of the study: TCR beta diversity was tightly associated with the proportion of naive T cells. Older individuals had lower TCR beta diversity per million T cells (the decline was roughly linear).

About this clonotype: Its antigen is currently unknown.

Sample-barcoded 5' priming and a J-beta primer mix drove a second PCR of about 6 to 11 cycles. One entry per CDR3 protein results from TCRdb running MiXCR on the 5' RACE reads. The sample contains around 650,000 distinct CDR3 sequences, around 38% of which appear only once. Donors ranged from about 6 to 95 years old and were healthy Caucasians in Russia. Total RNA was isolated from each sample in quantities of at least 5 micrograms. The specimen was blood. The clonotype comes from a man at least 80 years old in good health.

CDR3 residues: CASSQYGFANYGYTF. In DNA form, the CDR3 reads TGCGCCAGCAGCCAATATGGGTTTGCTAACTATGGCTACACCTTC. The chain has TRBV4-3 and TRBJ1-2; D is uncertain. Looked up from germline, CDR1 is LGHNA and CDR2 is YSLEER. The CDR3 spans 15 residues. Trimming stripped 2 bases from V and 0 bases from J, with 10 bases between.